Listed here are 9 T cell receptor beta chains from one sample, sequenced in a study of control samples from healthy donors and cancer patients. Profiling relied on immunoSEQ multiplex PCR, and the TCRdb table lists in-frame clones only, not all of them. This repertoire shows 150,000 to 200,000 clones, around 94% found once; its top ten account for 1.2% to 1.5%. Sequenced: blood. The source of these receptors is a woman between 18 and 29 years old in good health.

The chain joins TRBV6-2 or TRBV6-3 to TRBJ1-4; no definite D call. CDR1 and CDR2 (germline): MNHEY, SVGEGT. The CDR3 is 14 residues long. V was pared by 2 bases and J by 3 bases, with 7 bases between. In nucleotides, the CDR3 is TGTGCCAGCAGTTACGAACGTCCTAATGAAAAACTGTTTTTT. This sequence encodes CASSYERPNEKLFF.

The chain carries TRBV5-6 and TRBJ1-2, with D hard to call. The CDR3 runs to 16 residues. Trimming pared 4 bases from V and 2 bases from J, leaving 18 bases between. CDR1 and CDR2 (germline): SGHDT, YYEEEE. The CDR3 spells CASSISIPRMNYGYTF. CDR3 nucleotide sequence: TGTGCCAGCAGCATTTCAATACCGAGGATGAACTATGGCTACACCTTC.

The V and J genes are TRBV11-3 and TRBJ1-2; D ambiguous. Germline values: CDR1 SGHNT, CDR2 YENEEA. The CDR3 runs to 13 residues. Trimming cost V 1 base and J 2 bases, with 5 bases left between them. The CDR3 DNA is TGTGCCAGCAGCTTAGCTCTAAACTATGGCTACACCTTC. As protein: CASSLALNYGYTF.

CDR3 sequence: CASSPLSGRGYGYTF. Here the CDR3 DNA reads TGTGCCAGCAGCCCCCTTTCGGGCCGGGGCTATGGCTACACCTTC. The rearrangement links TRBV11-2 to TRBJ1-2; no clear D gene. Germline V CDR1 and CDR2: SGHAT, FQNNGV. The CDR3 is made up of 15 amino acids. V lost 5 bases and J 4 bases, leaving 17 bases between the germline ends.

The chain joins TRBV7-2 to TRBJ2-7; D is unresolved. The CDR3 has 14 residues. The germline CDR1 and CDR2 sequences are SGHTA and FQGNSA. Deletions cut 5 bases from V and 2 bases from J, with 13 bases between. The CDR3 sequence is CASSLQLGPYEQYF. The CDR3 DNA sequence: TGTGCCAGCAGCCTCCAGTTAGGTCCCTACGAGCAGTACTTC.

This chain links TRBV18 with TRBJ1-2; 8 nucleotides match TRBD1. CDR3 size: 15 residues. V shed 5 bases and J 5 bases; nucleotides not matched to a gene: 10. Germline CDR1 is KGHSH and CDR2 is LQKENI. The CDR3, as DNA: TGTGCCAGCTCATCCCATCCAGGGACAGGTTATGGCTACACCTTC. As protein: CASSSHPGTGYGYTF.

This chain connects TRBV6-5 to TRBJ1-4, with D unclear. This CDR3 is 14 amino acids long. Trimming removed 0 bases from V and 2 bases from J, with 4 bases in between. Germline V lookup: CDR1 MNHEY, CDR2 SVGAGI. The CDR3 DNA follows: TGTGCCAGCAGTTACTCCCAGACTAATGAAAAACTGTTTTTT. Its translation: CASSYSQTNEKLFF.

The chain recombines TRBV11-2 with TRBJ1-1; 12 nucleotides agree with TRBD1. Germline V gives CDR1 SGHAT, CDR2 FQNNGV. The CDR3 extends over 16 amino acids. J lost 6 bases, V lost 0 bases, and 5 bases had no gene match. The CDR3 region has the DNA TGTGCCAGCAGCTTAGACCCGGGACAGGGGGCCGCTGAAGCTTTCTTT. It is translated as CASSLDPGQGAAEAFF.

The chain joins TRBV10-3 to TRBJ2-3, with 15 bases that match TRBD2. V gave up 5 bases and J gave up 5 bases; unmatched junction bases: 5. The CDR3 extends over 16 amino acids. Germline CDR1 and CDR2: ENHRY and SYGVKD. The CDR3 region has the DNA TGTGCCATCAGTTCGGGACTAGCGGGGGGAGAAGATACGCAGTATTTT. The encoded protein is CAISSGLAGGEDTQYF.